The present entry profiles one T cell receptor (beta chain) with its context. The target of this receptor is not known. No base-level quality is on record; no much larger clone is a single base apart. This specimen comes from a study of blood T cell repertoires in COVID-19 (dated by TCRdb to between 2020 and 2021). Regarding the study in general: Samples covering the acute and convalescent phases of COVID-19 were provided by collaborators in the United States, Italy and Spain. Sample metadata almost always included a de-identified subject ID, COVID-19 status, age in years and sex. Deeply sampled blood TCRbeta repertoires from subjects exposed to, actively infected with, or recovered from COVID-19 were included in the dataset. Samples were obtained from the ongoing ImmuneRACE study (first 160 participants) and from 1,254 subjects provided by 6 global collaborators. Where HLA class I and class II types were available, the types were taken from metadata supplied by the sample provider, not from assay-based typing. The repertoires were made available in a free public database intended to serve as a resource for research on the immune response to SARS-CoV-2. The material from the prospective study consisted of cDNA or gDNA derived from T cells, B-cell-depleted T cells, or PBMCs. The investigation overall reported the following: The amount of clinical and demographic metadata varied by source and participant and was provided uncurated.

The immunoSEQ Assay, a bias-controlled multiplex PCR, was used to amplify TCRbeta CDR3 regions from genomic DNA. As for the original processing: Nucleated cell counts per sample were estimated from amplification of reference gene primers within the assay. To quantify the absolute abundance of each unique TCRbeta CDR3 rearrangement, sequence reads were collapsed and filtered. For each sample, productive Simpson clonality was calculated by taking the square root of Simpson's diversity index across productive rearrangements. The source is immuneACCESS, and TCRdb retained only in-frame sequences with V and J called. Part of the clones is not carried over; for the studies checked, unresolved V genes explain less than half of this, and the remainder is unexplained. That table supplies the V and J calls and clone size; D and trimming were determined from the DNA. The sample table contains approximately 290,000 clones; only one count was recorded for around 82% of them. The top ten clones comprise 0.87% of the sample.

At one collaborating source in Seattle, patients were enrolled during active infection and were followed longitudinally through the course of disease. Whole blood was collected in K2EDTA tubes by collaborating institutions according to the institutions' own protocols. Collaborator samples were shipped for TCRbeta analysis as frozen whole blood, isolated PBMCs, or DNA extracted from either sample type. CDR1 is given as MNHEY and CDR2 as SMNVEV, both from the germline V gene (reference sequence). Inclusive of the bounding cysteine and phenylalanine, the CDR3 is 13 residues long. Of the read, only the CDR3 DNA is kept; its 39 bases are in frame from base 1. V loses 10 bases at its end and J loses 0 bases; junction bases beyond the gene matches: 5.

The sequence came from a human donor with COVID-19, enrolled during active disease. The donor label of this sample is uncertain. Input material: peripheral blood. The chain is made from TRBV27 and TRBJ1-1; TRBD1 matches 7 bases in the middle. The nucleotides read TGTGCCACTGGGACAGAGATGAACACTGAAGCTTTCTTT. This is translated as CATGTEMNTEAFF.